Below are 2 T cell receptor beta chains sequenced from a single sample in a study of T cell responses to AZD1222 COVID-19 vaccine. Assay: immunoSEQ multiplex PCR; the TCRdb copy retains only in-frame clones and omits some. Among some 110,000 clones listed, roughly nine tenths were seen once. Sequenced here: peripheral blood, sampled 28 days after the second AZD1222 dose. The receptors were gathered from an adult who received the AZD1222 COVID-19 vaccine.

The chain links TRBV18 to TRBJ2-1; D is uncertain. Looked up from germline, CDR1 is KGHSH and CDR2 is LQKENI. The CDR3 covers 12 residues. V lost 3 bases and J 3 bases, leaving 3 bases between the germline ends. The CDR3 region is CASSPDYNEQFF. CDR3 DNA sequence: TGTGCCAGCTCACCCGACTACAATGAGCAGTTCTTC.

This chain uses TRBV24-1 with TRBJ2-1, with 9 bases aligning to TRBD1. V was pared by 4 bases and J by 7 bases, with 10 bases of the junction left unmatched. Germline CDR1 and CDR2: KGHDR and SFDVKD. The CDR3 contains 16 residues. The CDR3: CATSDNRDRVGNEQFF. CDR3 nucleotides: TGTGCCACCAGTGACAACCGGGACAGGGTGGGTAATGAGCAGTTCTTC.